Each of the 2 T cell receptor beta chains below was sequenced from the same sample in a study of PD-L1 blockade in urothelial cancer. The protocol was immunoSEQ multiplex PCR, while the TCRdb copy is restricted to in-frame clones and leaves out a portion. The sample lists approximately 110,000 clones, 70% to 85% seen once, with about 2.4% in the top ten. This specimen consisted of PBMCs, obtained around atezolizumab (anti-PD-L1) treatment. The receptor set was obtained from a man in his forties or fifties with urothelial cancer.

This clone was seen just once. The CDR3 protein is CASSLPGQGGYEQYF. The CDR3 DNA reads TGTGCCAGCAGCCTCCCGGGACAGGGGGGCTACGAGCAGTACTTC. V gene TRBV5-6 combines with J gene TRBJ2-7, with 11 bases that match TRBD1. Germline CDR1 and CDR2: SGHDT and YYEEEE. The CDR3 length is 15 residues. V lost 4 bases, J lost 3 bases, and 6 bases stayed unmatched.

As concerns this clone: The germline gene is not matched at one end of the junction; a read error may be the cause. The V and J genes are TRBV7-7 and TRBJ2-1; perhaps TRBD2 as D (6 bases). This CDR3 spans 15 amino acids. Germline V gives CDR1 SSHAT, CDR2 FNYEAQ (reference sequence). The chain's CDR3 is CASSFGNSGTNEQFF. DNA for the CDR3: TGTGCTAGCAGCTTCGGTAATAGCGGAACAAATGAGCAGTTCTTC.